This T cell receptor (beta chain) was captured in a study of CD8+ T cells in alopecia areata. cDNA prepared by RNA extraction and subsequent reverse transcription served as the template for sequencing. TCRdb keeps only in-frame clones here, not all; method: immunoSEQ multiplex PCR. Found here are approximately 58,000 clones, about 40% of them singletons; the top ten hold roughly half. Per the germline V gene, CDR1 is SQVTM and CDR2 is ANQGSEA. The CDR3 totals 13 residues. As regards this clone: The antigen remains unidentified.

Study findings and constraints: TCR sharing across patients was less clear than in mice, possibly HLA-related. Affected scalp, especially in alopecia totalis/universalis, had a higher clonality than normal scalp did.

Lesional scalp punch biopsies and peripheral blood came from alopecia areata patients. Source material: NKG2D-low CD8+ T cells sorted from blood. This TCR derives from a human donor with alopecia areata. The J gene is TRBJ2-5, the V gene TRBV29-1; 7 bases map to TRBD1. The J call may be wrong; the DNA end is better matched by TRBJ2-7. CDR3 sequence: CSVTGALSYEQYF. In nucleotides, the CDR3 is TGCAGCGTCACAGGGGCCCTCTCCTACGAGCAGTACTTC.